This T cell receptor (gamma chain) comes out of a study of human gamma delta and Vdelta1 T cells. Details on this clone: Its cognate antigen is unknown.

TCRdb reanalysed the PCR reads with CATT. The table lists about 8,700 gamma-chain clones, 45% of them singletons. The germline CDR1 and CDR2 sequences are VTNTFY and YDVSTARD (reference sequence). Trimming removed 1 base from V and 6 bases from J; junction bases left unmatched: 5. The CDR3 is 14 residues long. The origin of this receptor is a human donor in good health. This chain uses TRGV3 with TRGJP2. Sample: Vdelta1 gamma-delta T cells from blood grown in culture (DOT cells). In nucleotides, the CDR3 is TGTGCCACCTGGGACAGCCCCCGTGATTGGATCAAGACGTTT. As protein: CATWDSPRDWIKTF.